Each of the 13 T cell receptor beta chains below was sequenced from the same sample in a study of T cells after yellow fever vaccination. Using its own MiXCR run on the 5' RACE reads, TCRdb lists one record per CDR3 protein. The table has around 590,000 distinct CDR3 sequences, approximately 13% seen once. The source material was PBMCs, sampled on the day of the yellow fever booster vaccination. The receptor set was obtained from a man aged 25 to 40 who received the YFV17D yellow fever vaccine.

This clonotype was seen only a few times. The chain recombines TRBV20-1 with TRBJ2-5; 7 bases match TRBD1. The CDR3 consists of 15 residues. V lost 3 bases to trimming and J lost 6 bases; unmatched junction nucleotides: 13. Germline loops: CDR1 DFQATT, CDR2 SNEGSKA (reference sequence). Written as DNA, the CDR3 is TGCAGTGCTAGCCCCCATGGGACAGCTGAGAAGACCCAGTACTTC. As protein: CSASPHGTAEKTQYF.

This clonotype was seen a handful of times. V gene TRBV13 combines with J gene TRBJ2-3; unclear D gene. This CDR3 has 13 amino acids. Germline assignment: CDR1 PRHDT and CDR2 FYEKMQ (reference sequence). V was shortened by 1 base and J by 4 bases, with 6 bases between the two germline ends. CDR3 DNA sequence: TGTGCCAGCAGCTTAGATGGGGCAGATACGCAGTATTTT. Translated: CASSLDGADTQYF.

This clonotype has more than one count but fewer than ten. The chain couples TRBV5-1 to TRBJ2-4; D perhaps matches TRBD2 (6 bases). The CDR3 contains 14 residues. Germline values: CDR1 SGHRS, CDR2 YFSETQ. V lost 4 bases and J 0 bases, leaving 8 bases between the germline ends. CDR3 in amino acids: CASSVSGAKNIQYF. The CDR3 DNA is TGCGCCAGCAGCGTTAGCGGAGCCAAAAACATTCAGTACTTC.

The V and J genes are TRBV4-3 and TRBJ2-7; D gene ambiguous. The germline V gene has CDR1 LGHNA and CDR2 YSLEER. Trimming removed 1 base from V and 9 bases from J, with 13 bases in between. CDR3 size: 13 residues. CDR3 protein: CASSQVKGLRQYF. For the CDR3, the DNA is TGCGCCAGCAGCCAAGTGAAAGGGTTGAGGCAGTACTTC.

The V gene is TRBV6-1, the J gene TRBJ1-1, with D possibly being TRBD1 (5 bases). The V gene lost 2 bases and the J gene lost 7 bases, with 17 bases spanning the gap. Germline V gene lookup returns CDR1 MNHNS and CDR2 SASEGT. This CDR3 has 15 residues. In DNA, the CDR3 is TGTGCCAGCAGTGAACGGGGGGGGAAGAGTGGTGAAGCTTTCTTT. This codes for CASSERGGKSGEAFF.

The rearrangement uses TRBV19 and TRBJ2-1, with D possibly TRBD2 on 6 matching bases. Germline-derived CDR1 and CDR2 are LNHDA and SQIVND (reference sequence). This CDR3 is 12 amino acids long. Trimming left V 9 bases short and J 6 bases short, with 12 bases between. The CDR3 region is CASGGFVNEQFF. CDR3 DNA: TGTGCCAGCGGAGGGTTCGTCAATGAGCAGTTCTTC.

The CDR3 DNA follows: TGTGCCAGCAGCCGGTCTATTGGGAATGAGCAGTTCTTC. This encodes CASSRSIGNEQFF. The genes are TRBV7-7 and TRBJ2-1; D uncertain. The ends were cut back, 5 bases at V and 7 bases at J, with 12 bases in the middle. CDR1 and CDR2 from the germline V gene are SSHAT and FNYEAQ (reference sequence). This CDR3 contains 13 residues. The full variable domain, its missing parts supplied by reference TRBV7-7 and TRBJ2-1, is GAGVSQSPRYKVTKRGQDVTLRCDPISSHATLYWYQQALGQGPEFLTYFNYEAQPDKSGLPSDRFSAERPEGSISTLTIQRTEQRDSAMYRCASSRSIGNEQFFGPGTRLTVL.

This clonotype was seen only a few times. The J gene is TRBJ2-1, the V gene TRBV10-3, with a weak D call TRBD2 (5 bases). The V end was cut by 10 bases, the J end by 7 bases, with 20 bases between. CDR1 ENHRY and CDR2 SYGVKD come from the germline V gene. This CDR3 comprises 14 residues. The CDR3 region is CATTPDRGKNEQFF. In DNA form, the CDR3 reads TGTGCCACCACTCCGGACCGGGGAAAAAATGAGCAGTTCTTC.

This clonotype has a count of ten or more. The CDR3 is CASSLIGTYEQYF. CDR3 coding DNA: TGTGCCAGCAGCTTGATAGGGACCTACGAGCAGTACTTC. The rearrangement uses TRBV5-4 and TRBJ2-7; D is ambiguous. Germline CDR1 reads SGHNT; CDR2 reads YYREEE (reference sequence). The germline V and J ends were trimmed by 1 base and 2 bases, with 7 bases remaining between them. CDR3 size: 13 residues.

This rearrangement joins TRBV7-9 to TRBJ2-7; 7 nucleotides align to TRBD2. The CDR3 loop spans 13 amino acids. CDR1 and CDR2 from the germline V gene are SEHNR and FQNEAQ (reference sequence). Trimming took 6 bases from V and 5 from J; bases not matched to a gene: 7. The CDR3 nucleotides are TGTGCCAGCAGAGACGGGAGGCACCACGAGCAGTACTTC. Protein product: CASRDGRHHEQYF.

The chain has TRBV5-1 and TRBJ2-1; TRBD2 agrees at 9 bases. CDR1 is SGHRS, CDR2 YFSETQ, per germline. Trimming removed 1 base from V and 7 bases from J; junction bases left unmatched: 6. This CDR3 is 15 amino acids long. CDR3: CASSLLAGGGNEQFF. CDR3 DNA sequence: TGCGCCAGCAGCTTGCTGGCGGGAGGGGGTAATGAGCAGTTCTTC.

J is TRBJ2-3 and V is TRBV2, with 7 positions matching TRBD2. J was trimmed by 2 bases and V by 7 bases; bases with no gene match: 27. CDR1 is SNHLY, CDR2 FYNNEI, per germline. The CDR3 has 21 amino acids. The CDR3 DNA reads TGTGCCAGCAAAAGAAGCCGCACCGGGACTACCTCCCAACAATCCACAGATACGCAGTATTTT. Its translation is CASKRSRTGTTSQQSTDTQYF.

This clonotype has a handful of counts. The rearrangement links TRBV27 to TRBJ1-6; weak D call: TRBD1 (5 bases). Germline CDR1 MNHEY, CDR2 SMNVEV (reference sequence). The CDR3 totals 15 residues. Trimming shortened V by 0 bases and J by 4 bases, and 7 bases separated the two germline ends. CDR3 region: CASSLSDSYNSPLHF. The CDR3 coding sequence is TGTGCCAGCAGTTTATCCGACAGTTATAATTCACCCCTCCACTTT.